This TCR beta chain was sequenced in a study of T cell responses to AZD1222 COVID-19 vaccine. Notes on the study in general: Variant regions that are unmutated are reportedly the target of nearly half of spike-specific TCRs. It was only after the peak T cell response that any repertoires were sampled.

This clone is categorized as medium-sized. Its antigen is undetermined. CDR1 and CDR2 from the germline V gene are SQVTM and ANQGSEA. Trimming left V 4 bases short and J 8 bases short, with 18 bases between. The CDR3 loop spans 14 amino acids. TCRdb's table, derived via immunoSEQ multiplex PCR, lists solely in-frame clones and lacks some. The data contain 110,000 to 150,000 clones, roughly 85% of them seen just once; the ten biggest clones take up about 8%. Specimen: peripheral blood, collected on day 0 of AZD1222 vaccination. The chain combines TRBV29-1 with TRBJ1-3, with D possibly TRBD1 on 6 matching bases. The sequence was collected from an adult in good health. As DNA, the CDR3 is TGCAGCGTTGCGGGACACCAAACGGTAGACACCATATATTTT. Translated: CSVAGHQTVDTIYF.